This T cell receptor beta chain comes out of a study of T cells in Graves' hyperthyroidism and ophthalmopathy (dated by TCRdb to 2018 to 2020). Study-wide context: Peripheral blood samples were taken at the time of initial diagnosis, prior to any treatment. According to the paper, TCR Vbeta CDR3 sequencing was carried out on over 130 peripheral blood samples, which came from 40 to 45 ophthalmopathy, approximately 78 hyperthyroidism and some 17 progressor patients. To identify TCR V-J signatures that set the groups apart, the researchers used a discovery cohort of more than 95 patients, made up of around 40 with Graves' ophthalmopathy and some 55 with stable Graves' hyperthyroidism. After blood sampling, hyperthyroidism patients were treated with methimazole at a starting dose of 30 mg daily, and ophthalmopathy patients were treated with high-dose intravenous methylprednisolone. Prospective prediction of ophthalmopathy was tested in an independent validation cohort consisting of some 18 hyperthyroidism patients and more than 15 patients who later progressed to ophthalmopathy. The study also compared thyroid tissue and blood T-cell repertoires from a handful of Graves' hyperthyroidism patients. The roughly 100 discovery patients were divided at random into training and test sets in a 7:3 ratio. General conclusions and limits of the study: Ophthalmopathy was separated from stable hyperthyroidism by a 13 V-J signature model, with 85% to 90% sensitivity and approximately 81% specificity obtained in cross-validation and 80%/75% obtained in testing. In validation, the model predicted progression to ophthalmopathy with around 71% sensitivity and approximately 78% specificity, a median of about 6.7 months before onset. No statistical method was used to fix the sample size in advance, and group allocation was not hidden from the investigators. Most expanded thyroid clonotypes (frequency above 0.001) were also found in blood, which suggests that blood repertoires may mirror thyroid immune responses.

The TCR beta CDR3 regions were amplified from the RNA transcripts. The TCR CDR3 was subjected to a first round of RT-PCR using the HTBI primer set and the Qiagen OneStep RT-PCR kit. A second multiplex PCR round built the libraries, followed by size selection and purification. Sequencing of the libraries was done on an Illumina HiSeq2000 using paired-end 100 bp reads. Under the source paper's analysis protocol: SOAPnuke was used to process the raw data, with reads discarded if the reads contained adapters or uncalled bases, had a mean Phred below 15, or lacked an exact constant-primer or identifier match. COPE v1.2.5 was used to merge the high-quality paired reads, and each unique nucleotide sequence was defined as a clonotype. MiTCR v1.1 was used to align the clonotypes against IMGT TRBV, TRBD and TRBJ reference segments. Analysis was restricted to V-J combinations with a frequency above 0.0001, which covered 98% to 99.2% of repertoires. The TCS score was defined as F50 (clonal expansion) divided by E x V (chaos), with BLOSUM62-based TCRdist calculated between CDR3 peptides within each V-J. Welch's t-statistics and random forest reduced 514 V-J features to about 13, which were used in a naive Bayes classifier (R e1071). TCRdb ran its own pipeline on the public reads, namely fastp trimming at Q25 and MiXCR clone calling, and kept in-frame beta chains. Each entry is one CDR3 protein sequence, shown with its most common DNA and genes. The V and J calls come from TCRdb's annotation, not from the publication. The sample profile shows about 600,000 distinct CDR3 sequences; 16% of them were found once. The ten top clones hold roughly 3.3% of the sample.

In the ophthalmopathy patients, disease was moderately to severely active, with a Clinical Activity Score of 3 or more, a NOSPECS grade of 4 or more, and a duration of less than 3 months. Patients with uncontrolled infections, other autoimmune diseases, pregnancy or lactation were excluded. Clinical symptoms, serum thyroxine and TRAb, thyroid ultrasound, and orbital computed tomography formed the basis for the diagnoses. PBMCs were separated from under 12 ml of fresh peripheral blood using Ficoll-Paque density gradient centrifugation. Total RNA was extracted with Trizol reagent, and quality was checked on an Agilent 2100 Bioanalyzer. Worth noting for this clonotype: Its antigen remains undetermined. One end of the junction is discordant with germline, which a read error may explain.

The germline V gene encodes CDR1 SGHAT and CDR2 FQNNGV. The CDR3 runs 14 residues from the cysteine to the phenylalanine. Of all the DNA, just the CDR3 is kept, 42 bases in frame from base 1. The sequencing input was blood. Recombination connected TRBV11-2 to TRBJ2-7, with TRBD2 identical over 13 junction bases. This TCR was recovered from a woman aged 40 to 50 with Graves' ophthalmopathy. Here is the DNA: TGTGCCCGCAGGTGGACTAGCGGGAGCTACGAGCAGTACTTC. This yields the protein CARRWTSGSYEQYF.